One sample yielded the 28 T cell receptor beta chains listed below, sequenced in a study of CD8+ T cells in alopecia areata (dated by TCRdb to the late 2010s). The protocol used for the library was the immunoSEQ multiplex PCR assay. RNA was extracted from all samples and reverse transcribed into cDNA as template for TCR sequencing. Not all clones reach the TCRdb copy of this immuneACCESS table, which keeps in-frame sequences only. Checked studies attribute under half of the gap to unresolved V genes and leave the rest unexplained. In this sample the table shows some 240,000 clones, 50% to 60% of which occur a single time. The top ten clones comprise approximately 0.5% of the sample. This specimen's time point label, interpreted: baseline before oral tofacitinib. The sequencing here drew on CD4+ T cells sorted from blood, taken at week 0. Every receptor here comes from a human donor with alopecia areata.

This chain joins TRBV9 and TRBJ1-2; D ambiguous. The germline CDR1 and CDR2 sequences are SGDLS and YYNGEE. Trimming took off 3 bases at V and 4 bases at J, with 10 bases between the two ends. This CDR3 contains 13 residues. This CDR3 reads CASSEGRGYGYTF. The DNA for the CDR3 is TGTGCCAGCAGCGAAGGACGGGGCTATGGCTACACCTTC.

J is TRBJ1-2 and V is TRBV30; D not certain. Trimming stripped 3 bases from V and 4 bases from J, with 12 bases between. The CDR3 runs to 13 residues. Germline assignment: CDR1 GTSNPN and CDR2 SVGIG (reference sequence). The CDR3 bases are TGTGCCTGGAGACGGGCTCCCTCCTATGGCTACACCTTC. This gives the protein CAWRRAPSYGYTF.

This chain joins TRBV5-4 and TRBJ1-2; 8 bases are a match to TRBD1. The ends lost 4 bases at V and 0 bases at J; junction bases unmatched: 11. The CDR3 spans 17 residues. Germline assignment: CDR1 SGHNT and CDR2 YYREEE (reference sequence). The CDR3, as DNA: TGTGCCAGCAGCCGAGCCGGGACAGGCCTTTCTAACTATGGCTACACCTTC. This codes for CASSRAGTGLSNYGYTF.

This clone was picked up a small number of times. The chain couples TRBV4-2 to TRBJ1-2, with 10 bases lining up with TRBD1. The V gene end was trimmed by 3 bases and the J gene end by 2 bases; junction bases not matched to a gene: 3. Germline CDR1 LGHNA, CDR2 YNFKEQ. CDR3 length: 15 residues. CDR3 residues: CASSQTGGSNYGYTF. CDR3 nucleotides: TGTGCCAGCAGCCAGACAGGGGGCTCGAACTATGGCTACACCTTC.

The chain has TRBV7-9 and TRBJ2-3; D may correspond to TRBD1 or TRBD2 (5 bases each). Germline CDR1 and CDR2: SEHNR and FQNEAQ (reference sequence). Trimming took off 0 bases at V and 2 bases at J, with 6 bases between the two ends. The CDR3 is 14 amino acids. CDR3 nucleotide sequence: TGTGCCAGCAGCTTAGCGGGGACCACAGATACGCAGTATTTT. Amino acids: CASSLAGTTDTQYF.

The V and J genes are TRBV15 and TRBJ2-2; D uncertain. The V gene's germline CDR1 is LNHNV and CDR2 YYDKDF (reference sequence). V shed 5 bases and J shed 2 bases, with 12 bases lying between them. The CDR3 spans 15 residues. The CDR3 DNA is TGTGCCACCAGCGGGGTTACCCCCAACACCGGGGAGCTGTTTTTT. It encodes CATSGVTPNTGELFF.

CDR3 in amino acids: CASSPSPGEDQETQYF. As DNA, the CDR3 is TGTGCCAGCAGCCCCAGCCCGGGGGAAGACCAAGAGACCCAGTACTTC. The V gene is TRBV25-1, the J gene TRBJ2-5; the D gene is possibly TRBD2 (6 bases). Germline values: CDR1 MGHDK, CDR2 SYGVNS. V lost 6 bases to trimming and J lost 0 bases, with 17 bases between them. CDR3 length equals 16 residues.

The genes are TRBV5-1 and TRBJ1-1; D might be TRBD1 (5 bases). CDR3 length: 15 residues. Germline V gives CDR1 SGHRS, CDR2 YFSETQ. V lost 0 bases and J 2 bases, leaving 11 bases between the germline ends. The CDR3 nucleotides are TGCGCCAGCAGCTTGGTTCCAGGGAAAAACACTGAAGCTTTCTTT. Amino acid sequence: CASSLVPGKNTEAFF.

The V and J genes are TRBV18 and TRBJ2-1, with 10 nucleotides matching TRBD2. This CDR3 region has 14 residues. Germline CDR1 and CDR2: KGHSH and LQKENI. J lost 10 bases, V lost 6 bases, and 9 bases had no gene match. DNA of the CDR3: TGTGCCAGCTCCCCCGGGACTAGCGCCAACGAGCAGTTCTTC. Amino acids: CASSPGTSANEQFF.

This clone turned up a few times. CDR3 sequence reads: CASSHPGAFTAGELFF. For the CDR3, the DNA is TGCGCCAGCAGCCACCCAGGGGCCTTCACAGCCGGGGAGCTGTTTTTT. J is TRBJ2-2 and V is TRBV4-1; TRBD1 is a possible D gene (6 bases). Between the trimmed V and J ends, which lost 3 bases and 6 bases, there was a span of 17 bases. Germline CDR1 and CDR2: MGHRA and YSYEKL. CDR3 length: 16 residues.

The chain combines TRBV18 with TRBJ2-7; 8 nucleotides line up with TRBD2. The CDR3 has 14 residues. The V gene end was trimmed by 5 bases and the J gene end by 1 base; junction bases not matched to a gene: 4. CDR1 is KGHSH, CDR2 LQKENI, per germline. The CDR3 DNA follows: TGTGCCAGCTCAAAACGGGAGGGGTCCTACGAGCAGTACTTC. Its protein is CASSKREGSYEQYF.

J is TRBJ2-1 and V is TRBV30, with TRBD2 matching over 9 bases. V dropped 0 bases and J dropped 7; count of bases not matched to a gene: 7. From germline, CDR1 is GTSNPN and CDR2 SVGIG (reference sequence). This CDR3 comprises 15 residues. The CDR3, as DNA: TGTGCCTGGAGTGTAGGGCTAGCGGGAAAAAATGAGCAGTTCTTC. Encoded protein: CAWSVGLAGKNEQFF.

The V and J genes are TRBV10-3 and TRBJ2-1; 9 nucleotides agree with TRBD2. There are 14 residues in the CDR3. Per germline, CDR1 ENHRY and CDR2 SYGVKD. V dropped 6 bases and J dropped 7; count of bases not matched to a gene: 7. CDR3 amino acids: CAIRSGLAENEQFF. The CDR3 DNA sequence: TGTGCCATCAGGTCGGGACTAGCAGAGAATGAGCAGTTCTTC.

This clone was detected once. The V call is TRBV6-1, the J call TRBJ1-5, with D uncertain. Trimming left V 7 bases short and J 0 bases short, with 10 bases between. The CDR3 covers 14 residues. Germline lookup yields CDR1 MNHNS and CDR2 SASEGT. CDR3 sequence: CASNLGYSNQPQHF. In nucleotides, the CDR3 is TGTGCCAGCAATTTAGGATATAGCAATCAGCCCCAGCATTTT.

The chain recombines TRBV11-2 with TRBJ2-7; D gene unclear. Germline CDR1 reads SGHAT; CDR2 reads FQNNGV. The CDR3 runs 12 residues. Trimming stripped 8 bases from V and 0 bases from J, with 8 bases between. Here the CDR3 DNA reads TGTGCCAGCGCCTCGAACTCCTACGAGCAGTACTTC. This gives the protein CASASNSYEQYF.

This clone has at least ten counts. The CDR3 DNA is TGTGCCAGCAGCCAAGATCGTGCGAATGGCTACACCTTC. Its translation is CASSQDRANGYTF. The rearrangement joins TRBV14 to TRBJ1-2; unclear D gene. Germline V CDR1 and CDR2: SGHDN, FVKESK. This CDR3 has 13 amino acids. The V gene lost 0 bases and the J gene lost 6 bases, with 8 bases spanning the gap.

The V call is TRBV30, the J call TRBJ2-1; 10 bases map to TRBD2. CDR3 length: 15 amino acids. V shed 1 base, J shed 4 bases, and the junction held 4 bases outside the gene matches. CDR1 and CDR2 (germline): GTSNPN, SVGIG (reference sequence). CDR3 bases: TGTGCCTGGAGTGGAGCGGGAGGGGGTTACAATGAGCAGTTCTTC. Its protein is CAWSGAGGGYNEQFF. The entire variable domain, with the rest obtained from reference TRBV30 and TRBJ2-1, is as follows: SQTIHQWPATLVQPVGSPLSLECTVEGTSNPNLYWYRQAAGRGLQLLFYSVGIGQISSEVPQNLSASRPQDRQFILSSKKLLLSDSGFYLCAWSGAGGGYNEQFFGPGTRLTVL.

This clone was detected once. The V and J genes are TRBV30 and TRBJ2-1; D gene uncertain. Germline lookup yields CDR1 GTSNPN and CDR2 SVGIG (reference sequence). The CDR3 sequence is 16 residues long. The V end lost 1 base, the J end lost 4 bases, and 17 bases lay between the germline ends. The CDR3 nucleotides read TGTGCCTGGAGTGGCGGCCGGGCAGATACTTACAATGAGCAGTTCTTC. Its protein is CAWSGGRADTYNEQFF. Combining the CDR3 with reference TRBV30 and TRBJ2-1 gives the whole variable domain SQTIHQWPATLVQPVGSPLSLECTVEGTSNPNLYWYRQAAGRGLQLLFYSVGIGQISSEVPQNLSASRPQDRQFILSSKKLLLSDSGFYLCAWSGGRADTYNEQFFGPGTRLTVL.

The rearrangement joins TRBV7-9 to TRBJ1-1; TRBD1 matches 7 bases. The CDR3 is 11 amino acids. V shed 9 bases and J 6 bases; nucleotides not matched to a gene: 4. CDR1 SEHNR and CDR2 FQNEAQ come from the germline V gene (reference sequence). The CDR3 sequence: CARTGVSEAFF. The CDR3 DNA sequence: TGTGCCAGAACAGGGGTCTCTGAAGCTTTCTTT.

CDR3 residues: CASSGGQGINEQYF. The DNA for the CDR3 is TGCGCCAGCAGCGGGGGACAGGGGATAAACGAGCAGTACTTC. The chain combines TRBV5-1 with TRBJ2-7, with TRBD1 identical over 10 bases. The CDR3 extends over 14 amino acids. Trimming removed 4 bases from V and 5 bases from J; junction bases left unmatched: 6. Germline V gives CDR1 SGHRS, CDR2 YFSETQ.

J is TRBJ2-7 and V is TRBV6-5; TRBD2 might be the D (6 bases). V gave up 4 bases and J gave up 3 bases, with 16 bases separating them. The CDR3 has 15 residues. Germline V gene sequence: CDR1 MNHEY, CDR2 SVGAGI. The CDR3 reads CASSSKGTPGYEQYF. Here the CDR3 DNA reads TGTGCCAGCAGTTCCAAAGGGACTCCGGGCTACGAGCAGTACTTC.

This chain uses TRBV6-1 with TRBJ1-6, with D perhaps matching TRBD1 (5 bases). V shed 5 bases and J shed 9 bases, with 14 bases lying between them. This CDR3 spans 14 amino acids. The germline CDR1 and CDR2 sequences are MNHNS and SASEGT. The DNA for the CDR3 is TGTGCCAGCAGTACGCAGGGTTCGGGTTCACCCCTCCACTTT. It specifies CASSTQGSGSPLHF.

This clone has just a few counts. This rearrangement joins TRBV30 to TRBJ2-1; a possible D gene is TRBD2 (6 bases). Per the germline V gene, CDR1 is GTSNPN and CDR2 is SVGIG (reference sequence). Trimming left V 3 bases short and J 7 bases short, with 13 bases between. CDR3 size: 13 residues. The CDR3 nucleotides are TGTGCCTGGAGCGGGGTGGCGGGGAATGAGCAGTTCTTC. Protein: CAWSGVAGNEQFF.

This clone was seen a few times. The V and J genes are TRBV2 and TRBJ2-3, with 8 bases fitting TRBD1. Looked up from germline, CDR1 is SNHLY and CDR2 is FYNNEI. V was pared by 7 bases and J by 3 bases, with 9 bases of the junction left unmatched. There are 15 residues in the CDR3. The CDR3 nucleotides are TGTGCCAGCAAAGGGTGGCAGGGGGCAACAGATACGCAGTATTTT. Translation: CASKGWQGATDTQYF.

This chain connects TRBV27 to TRBJ2-1; D is unresolved. This CDR3 contains 14 residues. CDR1 and CDR2 (germline): MNHEY, SMNVEV (reference sequence). V gave up 4 bases and J gave up 3 bases, with 10 bases separating them. CDR3 protein: CASSSGRSYNEQFF. The CDR3, as DNA: TGTGCCAGCAGTTCCGGACGGAGCTACAATGAGCAGTTCTTC.

The chain employs TRBV30 and TRBJ1-1; D is uncertain. This CDR3 is 14 amino acids long. The V gene's germline CDR1 is GTSNPN and CDR2 SVGIG (reference sequence). Trimming removed 4 bases from V and 0 bases from J, with 12 bases in between. The CDR3 spells CAWTRQTMNTEAFF. The CDR3 DNA reads TGTGCCTGGACCCGGCAAACCATGAACACTGAAGCTTTCTTT.

This sequence joins TRBV27 and TRBJ2-7; D remains unclear. The ends were cut back, 6 bases at V and 7 bases at J, with 16 bases in the middle. Germline assignment: CDR1 MNHEY and CDR2 SMNVEV (reference sequence). This CDR3 comprises 13 residues. CDR3 nucleotide sequence: TGTGCCAGCAGCCAAAAACCGTGGAGAGAGCAGTACTTC. This sequence encodes CASSQKPWREQYF.

This clone was picked up one time. The V and J genes are TRBV15 and TRBJ1-1; D unresolved. Germline CDR1 and CDR2: LNHNV and YYDKDF (reference sequence). This CDR3 spans 14 amino acids. Trimming took 4 bases from V and 6 from J, leaving 15 bases between them. CDR3 amino acids: CATSTGTAKAEAFF. CDR3 nucleotides: TGTGCCACCAGCACAGGTACAGCCAAGGCTGAAGCTTTCTTT.